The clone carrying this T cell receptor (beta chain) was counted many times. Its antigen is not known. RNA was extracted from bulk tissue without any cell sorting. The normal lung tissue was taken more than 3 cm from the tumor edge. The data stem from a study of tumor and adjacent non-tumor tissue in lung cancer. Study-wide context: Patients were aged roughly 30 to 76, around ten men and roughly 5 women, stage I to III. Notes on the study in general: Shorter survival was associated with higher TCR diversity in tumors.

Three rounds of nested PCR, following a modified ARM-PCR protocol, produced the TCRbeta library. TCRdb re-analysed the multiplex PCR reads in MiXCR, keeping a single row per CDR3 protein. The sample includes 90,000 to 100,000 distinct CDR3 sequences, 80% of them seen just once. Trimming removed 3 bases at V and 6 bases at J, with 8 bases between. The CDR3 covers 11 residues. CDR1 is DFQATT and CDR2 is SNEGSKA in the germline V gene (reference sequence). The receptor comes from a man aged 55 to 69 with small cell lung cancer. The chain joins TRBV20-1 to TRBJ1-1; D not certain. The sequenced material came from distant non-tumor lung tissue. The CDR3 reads CSASLAAEAFF. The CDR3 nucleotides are TGCAGTGCTAGTTTGGCGGCTGAAGCTTTCTTT.